Presented here are 2 T cell receptor beta chains from one specimen sequenced in a study of T cell repertoires in cytomegalovirus infection. MiXCR, applied by TCRdb to the reads, yields one record per CDR3 protein. The profile shows 150,000 or so distinct CDR3 sequences, around 20% of them singletons. Sample: PBMCs. These TCRs come from a human donor in good health (CMV status not recorded). Some clones in this sample may be carry-over from other donors' samples.

CDR3 DNA: TGTGCCAGCAGCCAAGATGGTCCCCTGGCAGGCCCCAAAGAGACCCAGTACTTC. Translating it yields CASSQDGPLAGPKETQYF. The chain uses TRBV14 and TRBJ2-5; D is unresolved. V was shortened by 0 bases and J by 3 bases, with 20 bases between the two germline ends. The CDR3 runs 18 residues. Per the germline V gene, CDR1 is SGHDN and CDR2 is FVKESK.

This clonotype was observed a handful of times. This sequence joins TRBV7-9 and TRBJ1-1; 9 bases match TRBD1. This CDR3 has 15 amino acids. Losses at the gene ends were 5 bases for V and 1 base for J; bases not matched to a gene: 5. The germline gives CDR1 SEHNR, CDR2 FQNEAQ (reference sequence). CDR3 protein: CASSLGDRANTEAFF. In DNA, the CDR3 is TGTGCCAGCAGCCTTGGGGACAGGGCGAACACTGAAGCTTTCTTT.